The present T cell receptor (beta chain) was sequenced within a study of cytomegalovirus exposure and HLA in healthy donors. Study results and caveats: The authors later found most CMV-associated TCR beta chains appeared HLA-restricted.

The study ran its PCR with 60 Vbeta and 13 Jbeta primers. Assay: immunoSEQ multiplex PCR; the TCRdb copy retains only in-frame clones and omits some. The sample has about 98,000 clones, around 68% seen once. Concerning this clone itself: Its antigen is not known.

The length of the CDR3 is 14 residues. Germline CDR1 is SEHNR and CDR2 is FQNEAQ (reference sequence). V lost 4 bases and J 5 bases, leaving 14 bases between the germline ends. Sequencing was carried out using PBMCs. The TCR comes from a female donor in good health and CMV-seronegative. This chain uses TRBV7-9 with TRBJ1-1; weak D call: TRBD1 (6 bases). In DNA form, the CDR3 reads TGTGCCAGCAGCTCCCGCGGGGGGCGGACTGAAGCTTTCTTT. This sequence encodes CASSSRGGRTEAFF. The full variable domain, completed using reference TRBV7-9 and TRBJ1-1, is DTGVSQNPRHKITKRGQNVTFRCDPISEHNRLYWYRQTLGQGPEFLTYFQNEAQLEKSRLLSDRFSAERPKGSFSTLEIQRTEQGDSAMYLCASSSRGGRTEAFFGQGTRLTVV.